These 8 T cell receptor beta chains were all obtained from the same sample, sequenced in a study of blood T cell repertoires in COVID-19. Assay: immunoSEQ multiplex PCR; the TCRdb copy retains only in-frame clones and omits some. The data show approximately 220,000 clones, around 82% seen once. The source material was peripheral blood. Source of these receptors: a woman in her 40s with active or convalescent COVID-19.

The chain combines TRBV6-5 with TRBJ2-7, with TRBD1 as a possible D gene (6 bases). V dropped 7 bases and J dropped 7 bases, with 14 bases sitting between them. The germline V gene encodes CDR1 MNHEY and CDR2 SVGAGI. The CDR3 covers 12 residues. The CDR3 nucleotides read TGTGCCAGCATCCGAACTAGGGGGGAGCAGTACTTC. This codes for CASIRTRGEQYF.

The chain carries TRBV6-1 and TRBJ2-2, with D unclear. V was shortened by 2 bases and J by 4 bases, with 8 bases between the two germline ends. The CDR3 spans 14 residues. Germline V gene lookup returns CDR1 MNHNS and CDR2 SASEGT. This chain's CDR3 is CASSEIGGTGELFF. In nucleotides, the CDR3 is TGTGCCAGCAGTGAAATCGGCGGCACCGGGGAGCTGTTTTTT.

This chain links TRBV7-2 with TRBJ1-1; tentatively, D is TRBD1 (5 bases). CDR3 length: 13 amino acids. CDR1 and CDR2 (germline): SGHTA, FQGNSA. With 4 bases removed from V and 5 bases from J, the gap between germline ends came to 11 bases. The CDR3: CASSSSDRTEAFF. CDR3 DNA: TGTGCCAGCAGCTCCAGCGACAGAACTGAAGCTTTCTTT.

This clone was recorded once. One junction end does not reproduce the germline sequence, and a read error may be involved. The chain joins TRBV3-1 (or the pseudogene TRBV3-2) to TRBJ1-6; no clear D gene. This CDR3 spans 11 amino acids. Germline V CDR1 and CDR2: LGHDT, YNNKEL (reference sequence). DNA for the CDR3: TGTGCCAGCAGCCAAGTGTTCGAAAGCCTCTTT. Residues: CASSQVFESLF.

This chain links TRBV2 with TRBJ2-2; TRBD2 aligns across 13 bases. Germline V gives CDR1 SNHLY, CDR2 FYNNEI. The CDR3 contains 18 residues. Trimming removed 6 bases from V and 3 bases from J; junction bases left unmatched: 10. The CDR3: CASRRGLAGHPDTGELFF. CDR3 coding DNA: TGTGCCAGCAGGAGGGGACTAGCGGGACACCCCGACACCGGGGAGCTGTTTTTT.

The CDR3 bases are TGTGCCACCAGCTCATACGGGGGGGGTCCTACGAACACTGAAGCTTTCTTT. Translation gives CATSSYGGGPTNTEAFF. The V call is TRBV15, the J call TRBJ1-1; tentatively, D is TRBD1 (5 bases). The V gene lost 5 bases and the J gene lost 1 base, with 20 bases spanning the gap. This CDR3 contains 17 residues. Germline V gene data show CDR1 as LNHNV and CDR2 as YYDKDF (reference sequence). Full variable domain (missing parts from reference TRBV15 and TRBJ1-1): DAMVIQNPRYQVTQFGKPVTLSCSQTLNHNVMYWYQQKSSQAPKLLFHYYDKDFNNEADTPDNFQSRRPNTSFCFLDIRSPGLGDTAMYLCATSSYGGGPTNTEAFFGQGTRLTVV.

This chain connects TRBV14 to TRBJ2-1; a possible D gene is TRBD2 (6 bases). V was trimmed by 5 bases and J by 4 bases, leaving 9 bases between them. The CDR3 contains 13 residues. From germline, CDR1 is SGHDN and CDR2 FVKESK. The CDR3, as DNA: TGTGCCAGCAGCTGGCGGGGTTACAATGAGCAGTTCTTC. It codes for CASSWRGYNEQFF.

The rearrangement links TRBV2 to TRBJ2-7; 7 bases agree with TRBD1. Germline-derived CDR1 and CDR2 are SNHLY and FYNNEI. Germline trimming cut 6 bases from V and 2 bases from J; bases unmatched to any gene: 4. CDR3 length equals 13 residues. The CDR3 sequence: CASSGDSAYEQYF. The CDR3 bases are TGTGCCAGCAGCGGGGACAGCGCCTACGAGCAGTACTTC.